The 21 T cell receptor beta chains presented below share a single source sample, sequenced in a study of shared clonotypes between healthy human individuals. The table came from immunoSEQ multiplex PCR; TCRdb's copy has only in-frame clones and leaves some out. The sample holds fewer than 3 million clones, 85% to 95% seen once. Sample: naive CD4+ T cells from PBMCs. As to subset: CD45RA+ positively selected. Receptor source: a man aged 18-30 years in good health. Some clones in this sample may be carry-over from other donors' samples.

This clone turned up a few times. The chain is built from TRBV28 and TRBJ1-1; D not certain. The V and J ends lost 10 bases and 8 bases respectively, with 20 bases between them. The V gene's germline CDR1 is MDHEN and CDR2 SYDVKM. This CDR3 is 13 amino acids long. CDR3 protein: CATHTSGVREAFF. The CDR3 DNA follows: TGTGCCACCCATACTTCGGGAGTTCGGGAAGCTTTCTTT. The entire variable domain, with the rest obtained from reference TRBV28 and TRBJ1-1, is as follows: DVKVTQSSRYLVKRTGEKVFLECVQDMDHENMFWYRQDPGLGLRLIYFSYDVKMKEKGDIPEGYSVSREKKERFSLILESASTNQTSMYLCATHTSGVREAFFGQGTRLTVV.

Written as DNA, the CDR3 is TGTGCCAGCAGCTCAGGGTACAATCAGCCCCAGCATTTT. Residues: CASSSGYNQPQHF. The chain has TRBV7-8 and TRBJ1-5; D is perhaps TRBD1 (5 bases). The CDR3 contains 13 residues. Germline V gene data show CDR1 as SGHVS and CDR2 as FQNEAQ. Deletions cut 4 bases from V and 3 bases from J, with 7 bases between. Variable domain in full (rest from reference TRBV7-8 and TRBJ1-5): GAGVSQSPRYKVAKRGQDVALRCDPISGHVSLFWYQQALGQGPEFLTYFQNEAQLDKSGLPSDRFFAERPEGSVSTLKIQRTQQEDSAVYLCASSSGYNQPQHFGDGTRLSIL.

V usage is TRBV5-1 and J usage is TRBJ1-4, with D unresolved. Trimming removed 4 bases at V and 7 bases at J, with 14 bases between. CDR1 and CDR2 (germline): SGHRS, YFSETQ. The CDR3 is 14 amino acids. The CDR3 here is CASSTGGPSEKLFF. CDR3 nucleotides: TGCGCCAGCAGCACCGGAGGGCCCAGTGAAAAACTGTTTTTT.

This chain joins TRBV5-1 and TRBJ2-7, with 9 bases lining up with TRBD1. V lost 0 bases to trimming and J lost 6 bases; unmatched junction nucleotides: 1. The CDR3 is 13 residues long. Germline V gene data show CDR1 as SGHRS and CDR2 as YFSETQ. This CDR3 reads CASSLEQGAEQYF. The CDR3 DNA sequence: TGCGCCAGCAGCTTGGAACAGGGGGCCGAGCAGTACTTC.

For this clone: Other DNA sequences in this specimen translate into the identical CDR3. CDR3 coding DNA: TGTGCCAGCAGCGTTGGACTAGCGGGGACCTACGAGCAGTACTTC. Protein product: CASSVGLAGTYEQYF. V usage is TRBV2 and J usage is TRBJ2-7; 12 nucleotides line up with TRBD2. Per the germline V gene, CDR1 is SNHLY and CDR2 is FYNNEI. The CDR3 is 15 amino acids. V lost 6 bases and J lost 2; bases outside the gene matches: 5.

The V and J genes are TRBV5-1 and TRBJ2-7; maybe TRBD1 (5 bases). The CDR3 sequence is 14 residues long. From germline, CDR1 is SGHRS and CDR2 YFSETQ. V lost 1 base and J lost 6, with 14 bases in between. In DNA, the CDR3 is TGCGCCAGCAGCTTGTCTACAGGTGAACGCGAGCAGTACTTC. This gives the protein CASSLSTGEREQYF.

The rearrangement joins TRBV5-4 to TRBJ2-1, with 9 bases aligning to TRBD2. Germline assignment: CDR1 SGHNT and CDR2 YYREEE (reference sequence). J lost 6 bases, V lost 4 bases, and 11 bases had no gene match. This CDR3 is built from 16 residues. For the CDR3, the DNA is TGTGCCAGCAGCCCTAGTTCGACTAGCGGCCCCAATGAGCAGTTCTTC. Its translation: CASSPSSTSGPNEQFF.

The J gene is TRBJ1-3, the V gene TRBV7-9; the D gene is possibly TRBD1 (6 bases). Germline V gene data show CDR1 as SEHNR and CDR2 as FQNEAQ (reference sequence). V was clipped by 6 bases and J by 4 bases, with 10 bases between them. The CDR3 covers 13 residues. The DNA for the CDR3 is TGTGCCAGCAGGCCACAGGGAGGAAACACCATATATTTT. Translated: CASRPQGGNTIYF.

The chain uses TRBV5-1 and TRBJ2-3; 13 bases are shared with TRBD2. The germline gives CDR1 SGHRS, CDR2 YFSETQ. This CDR3 spans 15 amino acids. V gave up 6 bases and J gave up 1 base; unmatched junction bases: 2. Here the CDR3 reads CASTTSGRGTDTQYF. DNA for the CDR3: TGCGCCAGCACCACTAGCGGGAGGGGCACAGATACGCAGTATTTT.

J is TRBJ2-1 and V is TRBV27; 8 bases match TRBD2. Germline V CDR1 and CDR2: MNHEY, SMNVEV (reference sequence). The CDR3 is made up of 16 amino acids. V lost 0 bases and J lost 8; bases outside the gene matches: 9. The CDR3 bases are TGTGCCAGCAGTTTATCTGCGGGAGGAACGGGGGATGAGCAGTTCTTC. The encoded protein is CASSLSAGGTGDEQFF.

This chain uses TRBV6-5 with TRBJ1-5; D gene uncertain. Germline V gene sequence: CDR1 MNHEY, CDR2 SVGAGI. The CDR3 contains 15 residues. V was trimmed by 6 bases and J by 0 bases, leaving 12 bases between them. The CDR3 protein is CASRRTINSNQPQHF. The CDR3 nucleotides are TGTGCCAGCAGACGGACGATAAATAGCAATCAGCCCCAGCATTTT.

V gene TRBV25-1 combines with J gene TRBJ1-1; D is possibly TRBD1 (6 bases). The CDR3 runs to 12 residues. Per the germline V gene, CDR1 is MGHDK and CDR2 is SYGVNS. With 3 bases removed from V and 7 bases from J, the gap between germline ends came to 9 bases. This CDR3 is CASSELGGEAFF. CDR3 bases: TGTGCCAGCAGTGAGCTAGGGGGTGAAGCTTTCTTT. Filled out from reference TRBV25-1 and TRBJ1-1, the complete variable domain reads EADIYQTPRYLVIGTGKKITLECSQTMGHDKMYWYQQDPGMELHLIHYSYGVNSTEKGDLSSESTVSRIRTEHFPLTLESARPSHTSQYLCASSELGGEAFFGQGTRLTVV.

The V and J genes are TRBV10-1 and TRBJ2-1, with TRBD2 matching 7 bases. Looked up from germline, CDR1 is WNHNN and CDR2 is SYGVQD (reference sequence). CDR3 length: 17 amino acids. V was pared by 2 bases and J by 4 bases, with 11 bases of the junction left unmatched. The CDR3 DNA is TGCGCCAGCAGTGAGACGATACTAGCGCGAGGTTACAATGAGCAGTTCTTC. It yields the protein CASSETILARGYNEQFF.

V usage is TRBV30 and J usage is TRBJ2-5; D possibly corresponds to TRBD2 (6 bases). This CDR3 region has 14 residues. Deletions cut 4 bases from V and 4 bases from J, with 16 bases between. CDR1 is GTSNPN, CDR2 SVGIG, per germline (reference sequence). CDR3 sequence: CAWNRNGRRETQYF. The CDR3 DNA is TGTGCCTGGAACCGAAATGGGAGGCGAGAGACCCAGTACTTC.

The J gene is TRBJ2-1, the V gene TRBV15; D could derive from TRBD1 or TRBD2 (5 bases each). V lost 5 bases and J 12 bases, leaving 23 bases between the germline ends. CDR1 and CDR2 from the germline V gene are LNHNV and YYDKDF (reference sequence). The CDR3 length is 15 residues. The CDR3 DNA reads TGTGCCACCAGCGGAGGTCGAGTTCCCCCTAGGGGGCAGTTCTTC. It translates to CATSGGRVPPRGQFF.

In the case of this clone: In the same sample, other DNA sequences code for this CDR3. The chain has TRBV30 and TRBJ2-7; 8 positions match TRBD2. CDR3 length: 13 residues. J gave up 0 bases and V 3 bases, and 1 base lay outside the gene matches. In germline, CDR1 is GTSNPN, CDR2 SVGIG (reference sequence). CDR3 sequence reads: CAWSRGGSYEQYF. CDR3 bases: TGTGCCTGGAGCCGGGGGGGCTCCTACGAGCAGTACTTC.

The chain has TRBV2 and TRBJ2-3; D unresolved. The length of the CDR3 is 11 residues. Germline V gene sequence: CDR1 SNHLY, CDR2 FYNNEI. The germline V and J ends were trimmed by 6 bases and 7 bases, with 8 bases remaining between them. CDR3 protein: CASSRPNTQYF. The CDR3 nucleotides are TGTGCCAGCAGCCGACCCAATACGCAGTATTTT.

As for this clone: The same CDR3 arises from other DNA sequences in this sample as well. The chain combines TRBV9 with TRBJ2-5, with 10 nucleotides matching TRBD2. The CDR3 has 16 residues. V lost 2 bases, J lost 0 bases, and 4 bases stayed unmatched. Per germline, CDR1 SGDLS and CDR2 YYNGEE. CDR3 protein: CASSVSTSGYQETQYF. The CDR3 DNA sequence: TGTGCCAGCAGCGTGTCGACTAGCGGGTACCAAGAGACCCAGTACTTC.

The chain carries TRBV7-3 and TRBJ2-1; 8 bases agree with TRBD2. Looked up from germline, CDR1 is SGHTA and CDR2 is FQGTGA. This CDR3 region has 14 residues. The V gene end was trimmed by 2 bases and the J gene end by 9 bases; junction bases not matched to a gene: 6. The CDR3 DNA is TGTGCCAGCAGCTTAGAAGGCAGCGGGGGTGAGCAGTTCTTC. Its translation is CASSLEGSGGEQFF.

The rearrangement links TRBV6-6 to TRBJ1-2; 11 positions agree with TRBD1. The CDR3 is 15 amino acids. The V gene end was trimmed by 6 bases and the J gene end by 4 bases; junction bases not matched to a gene: 7. Germline CDR1 is MNHNY and CDR2 is SVGAGI (reference sequence). The CDR3 loop is CASRAGQGVFYGYTF. The CDR3 DNA reads as TGTGCCAGCAGGGCGGGACAGGGGGTTTTCTATGGCTACACCTTC.

V gene TRBV2 combines with J gene TRBJ1-5; unclear D gene. CDR3 size: 15 residues. V lost 6 bases and J lost 0, with 12 bases in between. CDR1 is SNHLY, CDR2 FYNNEI, per germline. CDR3 sequence (DNA): TGTGCCAGCAGGGAGGAGATATATAGCAATCAGCCCCAGCATTTT. Residues: CASREEIYSNQPQHF.